A selection of T cell receptor beta chains follows, all from one sample in a study of regulatory T cells in long-lasting Graves disease. TCRdb itself ran the multiplex PCR reads through MiXCR, one entry per CDR3 protein. The sample has about 200,000 distinct CDR3 sequences, roughly 18% seen once. This sample also belongs to another study, concerning T cells in Graves' hyperthyroidism and ophthalmopathy.

The input for sequencing was peripheral blood mononuclear cells (PBMCs), taken at new diagnosis, from a patient treated with antithyroid drugs. The receptors derive from a woman aged 25 to 39 with Graves disease. Both conserved end residues are part of each CDR3. A D gene is named only where the DNA matches it firmly. Only some rows state a clone size, as once, few, many or a class for expanded clones.

>TRBJ1-6|.|TRBV6-2/TRBV6-3|many
CASSLAQGSPLHF
TGTGCCAGCAGTCTCGCCCAGGGTTCACCCCTCCACTTT
>TRBJ1-3|.|TRBV7-6|many
CASSLPGVNTIYF
TGTGCCAGCAGCCTACCGGGGGTCAACACCATATATTTT
>TRBJ1-2|.|TRBV3-1|.
CASSQVKIDSPNYGYTF
TGTGCCAGCAGCCAAGTAAAGATTGACAGTCCTAACTATGGCTACACCTTC
>TRBJ2-3|.|TRBV4-1|few
CASSLLDGIQAPFTDTQYF
TGCGCCAGCAGTCTACTGGATGGGATACAGGCACCCTTCACAGATACGCAGTATTTT
>TRBJ1-6|.|TRBV7-6|.
CASSLAAPQETNSPLLF
TGTGCCAGCAGCTTAGCGGCCCCCCAGGAGACTAATTCACCCCTCCTCTTC
>TRBJ1-4|.|TRBV6-1|many
CASSHPPGDEKLFF
TGTGCCAGCAGTCACCCCCCAGGGGACGAAAAACTGTTTTTT
>TRBJ2-3|TRBD2|TRBV6-5|many
CASSWVAGDGDTQYF
TGTGCCAGCAGTTGGGTAGCGGGGGACGGAGATACGCAGTATTTT
>TRBJ1-3|.|TRBV9|few
CASSGGRGFSGNTIYF
TGTGCCAGCAGCGGGGGGAGGGGCTTCTCTGGAAACACCATATATTTT
>TRBJ1-1|.|TRBV6-1|many
CASRGGGSTEAFF
TGTGCCAGCAGGGGAGGAGGGTCCACTGAAGCTTTCTTT
>TRBJ2-1|.|TRBV11-2|many
CASSPIFSSYNEQFF
TGTGCCAGCAGCCCAATTTTCAGCTCCTACAATGAGCAGTTCTTC
>TRBJ2-2|.|TRBV2|many
CASGGAGELFF
TGTGCCAGTGGGGGAGCCGGGGAGCTGTTTTTT
>TRBJ1-1|TRBD1|TRBV3-1|many
CATQNRGNTEAFF
TGTGCCACCCAAAACAGGGGGAACACTGAAGCTTTCTTT
>TRBJ1-1|.|TRBV10-3|many
CAISDGAQANTEAFF
TGTGCCATCAGTGATGGGGCACAGGCTAACACTGAAGCTTTCTTT
>TRBJ1-4|.|TRBV6-2/TRBV6-3|many
CASSEGWGGLNEKLFF
TGTGCCAGCAGTGAAGGGTGGGGTGGTCTGAATGAAAAACTGTTTTTT
>TRBJ2-3|TRBD2|TRBV20-1|many
CSARGVTDTQYF
TGCAGTGCGCGGGGGGTGACAGATACGCAGTATTTT
>TRBJ2-5|TRBD1|TRBV28|many
CASSWDRQLISQYF
TGTGCCAGCAGTTGGGACAGGCAGTTGATCTCCCAGTACTTC
>TRBJ1-2|.|TRBV2|many
CASSVAREANYGYTF
TGTGCCAGCAGTGTCGCCAGGGAGGCCAACTATGGCTACACCTTC
>TRBJ1-2|.|TRBV19|many
CASSNAGYGYTF
TGTGCCAGTAGTAACGCGGGGTATGGCTACACCTTC
>TRBJ2-3|.|TRBV10-2|many
CASRPTVTDTQYF
TGCGCCAGCAGGCCGACAGTCACAGATACGCAGTATTTT
>TRBJ1-5|.|TRBV18|many
CASSPAPSGQPQHF
TGTGCCAGCTCACCAGCTCCAAGCGGTCAGCCCCAGCATTTT
>TRBJ2-7|.|TRBV3-1|many
CASSRSRQGGSYEQYF
TGTGCCAGCAGCCGGTCCAGGCAGGGTGGATCCTACGAGCAGTACTTC
>TRBJ2-5|TRBD2|TRBV7-9|many
CASSSIAGVPEETQYF
TGTGCCAGCAGCTCAATAGCGGGGGTCCCTGAGGAGACCCAGTACTTC
>TRBJ2-1|TRBD2|TRBV28|.
CASSPSGLVGNEQFF
TGTGCCAGCAGTCCCTCGGGACTAGTTGGCAATGAGCAGTTCTTC
>TRBJ2-3|TRBD2|TRBV12-3/TRBV12-4|many
CASSRLATEDTQYF
TGTGCCAGCAGTAGACTAGCCACAGAAGATACGCAGTATTTT
>TRBJ1-2|.|TRBV19|many
CASSIPDGYGYTF
TGTGCCAGTAGTATTCCGGACGGATATGGCTACACCTTC
>TRBJ1-3|.|TRBV6-9|many
CASSSGDGNTIYF
TGTGCCAGCAGTTCCGGGGACGGAAACACCATATATTTT
>TRBJ1-3|.|TRBV6-2/TRBV6-3|many
CASSYWSQGAGKTGNTIYF
TGTGCCAGCAGTTACTGGTCGCAGGGAGCTGGAAAAACTGGAAACACCATATATTTT
>TRBJ2-7|TRBD1|TRBV28|medium-sized
CASRTNSGTGKVYEQYF
TGTGCCAGCAGAACGAACTCCGGGACAGGCAAAGTCTACGAGCAGTACTTC
>TRBJ2-3|.|TRBV30|many
CAWSVRAGTDTQYF
TGTGCCTGGAGTGTACGGGCTGGCACAGATACGCAGTATTTT
>TRBJ1-6|TRBD1|TRBV9|many
CASSPGQGNNSPLHF
TGTGCCAGCAGCCCGGGACAGGGGAATAATTCACCCCTCCACTTT
>TRBJ2-6|.|TRBV27|many
CASSLKGANVLTF
TGTGCCAGCAGTTTAAAAGGGGCCAACGTCCTGACTTTC
>TRBJ2-2|.|TRBV7-9|few
CASSLAGTKLTGELFF
TGTGCCAGCAGCTTAGCCGGGACAAAACTCACCGGGGAGCTGTTTTTT
>TRBJ1-1|TRBD1|TRBV19|many
CASSTDRGANTEAFF
TGTGCCAGTAGCACGGACAGGGGTGCGAACACTGAAGCTTTCTTT
>TRBJ2-5|TRBD2|TRBV30|many
CAWSVRGVETQYF
TGTGCCTGGAGTGTACGGGGGGTGGAGACCCAGTACTTC
>TRBJ2-3|TRBD2|TRBV28|many
CASSREREHTQYF
TGTGCCAGCAGTAGGGAGCGGGAGCATACGCAGTATTTT
>TRBJ2-2|TRBD2|TRBV14|.
CASSQDLLLASTGELFF
TGTGCCAGCAGCCAAGATCTGCTACTAGCGAGCACCGGGGAGCTGTTTTTT
>TRBJ2-2|TRBD1|TRBV6-1|many
CASSGGQGWTGELFF
TGTGCCAGCAGTGGCGGACAGGGGTGGACCGGGGAGCTGTTTTTT
>TRBJ1-6|.|TRBV2|many
CASRVQGGVEPLHF
TGTGCCAGCAGGGTTCAGGGAGGGGTGGAACCCCTCCACTTT
>TRBJ2-7|.|TRBV5-1|many
CASSSTLARTRSYEQYF
TGCGCCAGCAGCTCGACCCTGGCCAGGACGCGCTCCTACGAGCAGTACTTC
>TRBJ2-7|TRBD1|TRBV6-5|.
CASSYDLQGAYEQYF
TGTGCCAGCAGTTACGATTTACAGGGGGCCTACGAGCAGTACTTC
>TRBJ1-3|.|TRBV30|many
CAWSVSGGSGNTIYF
TGTGCCTGGAGTGTATCCGGAGGCTCTGGAAACACCATATATTTT
>TRBJ1-3|.|TRBV3-1|many
CASSQVRSSGNTIYF
TGTGCCAGCAGCCAAGTGCGCAGCTCTGGAAACACCATATATTTT
>TRBJ2-5|TRBD1|TRBV9|many
CASRRSGGRGETQYF
TGTGCCAGCAGACGGTCAGGGGGCAGGGGAGAGACCCAGTACTTC
>TRBJ2-3|TRBD1|TRBV19|few
CASSWTGQGTDTQYF
TGTGCCAGTAGTTGGACGGGACAGGGCACAGATACGCAGTATTTT
>TRBJ2-4|.|TRBV24-1|many
CATSDRQTQYF
TGTGCCACCAGTGACCGTCAGACGCAGTACTTC
>TRBJ1-5|TRBD1|TRBV19|many
CASSIRAGGQPQHF
TGTGCCAGTAGTATCCGGGCAGGGGGCCAGCCCCAGCATTTT
>TRBJ2-1|.|TRBV29-1|many
CSVEDSFRIVDEQFF
TGCAGCGTTGAAGATAGCTTCCGTATAGTGGATGAGCAGTTCTTC
>TRBJ2-1|TRBD2|TRBV30|many
CAWSLAGGDEQFF
TGTGCCTGGAGTCTAGCGGGAGGGGATGAGCAGTTCTTC
>TRBJ2-3|TRBD2|TRBV11-2|many
CASSLEGAGADTQYF
TGTGCCAGCAGCTTAGAGGGCGCGGGAGCAGATACGCAGTATTTT
>TRBJ1-2|TRBD1|TRBV10-3|many
CAIRPGQGFGYTF
TGTGCCATCAGGCCGGGACAGGGGTTTGGCTACACCTTC
>TRBJ2-3|TRBD1|TRBV28|many
CATIGGRTDTQYF
TGTGCCACCATAGGGGGCCGCACAGATACGCAGTATTTT
>TRBJ2-2|.|TRBV6-1|many
CASSQDFNTGELFF
TGTGCCAGCAGTCAGGATTTCAACACCGGGGAGCTGTTTTTT
>TRBJ2-1|.|TRBV6-1|few
CASSAQGNEQFF
TGTGCCAGCAGCGCTCAGGGGAATGAGCAGTTCTTC
>TRBJ2-5|.|TRBV10-3|many
CAIRARGQETQYF
TGTGCCATCCGGGCAAGAGGGCAAGAGACCCAGTACTTC
>TRBJ2-1|.|TRBV19|many
CASSRQVGSYNEQFF
TGTGCCAGTAGTAGACAGGTAGGGAGTTACAATGAGCAGTTCTTC
>TRBJ1-2|TRBD1|TRBV20-1|.
CSARGRDRDVYGYTF
TGCAGTGCTAGGGGACGGGACAGGGACGTCTATGGCTACACCTTC
>TRBJ2-4|.|TRBV30|.
CAWSVGGTANIQYF
TGTGCCTGGAGTGTCGGAGGGACGGCGAACATTCAGTACTTC